This T cell receptor beta chain was sequenced during a study of blood T cell repertoires in COVID-19. Study-level information: Whether acute or convalescent, the COVID-19 samples came from the United States, Italy and Spain. The analysed material was cDNA or gDNA that came from T cells, B-cell-depleted T cells, or PBMCs.

As processed by the authors: Cell counts per sample came from amplifying reference gene primers. Here immunoSEQ multiplex PCR was the method, and the copy in TCRdb shows in-frame clones only, minus some. D and trimming were read from the DNA, whereas the V and J calls and clone size are those reported in that table. The table lists more than 65,000 clones, 82% of them singletons. Germline V gives CDR1 GTSNPN, CDR2 SVGIG (reference sequence). Trimming cost V 0 bases and J 4 bases, with 9 bases left between them. The CDR3 totals 13 residues. The V call is TRBV30, the J call TRBJ1-2; tentative D call: TRBD1 (6 bases). This TCR came from a human donor in a cohort sampled during active COVID-19. Sequenced input: peripheral blood. The CDR3 region is CAWSVGATYGYTF. The CDR3 region has the DNA TGTGCCTGGAGTGTGGGGGCCACCTATGGCTACACCTTC. Drawing the rest from reference TRBV30 and TRBJ1-2, the complete variable domain is SQTIHQWPATLVQPVGSPLSLECTVEGTSNPNLYWYRQAAGRGLQLLFYSVGIGQISSEVPQNLSASRPQDRQFILSSKKLLLSDSGFYLCAWSVGATYGYTFGSGTRLTVV.